This entry is about one T cell receptor (beta chain). Its antigen specificity is not known. A much larger clone lies one base from this, so it may be a read error. Hyperthyroidism was considered stable if no progression to ophthalmopathy occurred within 18 months of follow-up. The hyperthyroidism patients were 18 to 65 years old and newly diagnosed, with a disease duration of less than 2 months. Anyone with other autoimmune diseases, uncontrolled infections, pregnancy or lactation was excluded from the study. Clinical symptoms, serum thyroxine, TRAb, thyroid ultrasound and orbital computed tomography were used for diagnosis. Ficoll-Paque density gradient centrifugation was used to isolate PBMCs from about 9.4 ml of fresh peripheral blood. Total RNA was extracted with Trizol reagent and quality-checked on an Agilent 2100 Bioanalyzer. The CDR3 measures 14 amino acids from cysteine to phenylalanine. The sequence is cut down to CDR3 DNA, 42 bases in frame from base 1. CDR1 and CDR2, looked up from the germline V gene, are MGHRA and YSYEKL.

For repertoire sequencing, TCR beta CDR3 regions were amplified from RNA transcripts. A first-round RT-PCR used HTBI primers with the Qiagen OneStep RT-PCR kit, followed by a second-round multiplex PCR, size selection and purification. The libraries underwent paired-end sequencing with 100 bp reads on an Illumina HiSeq2000. As for the original processing: SOAPnuke was used to process the reads, throwing out any read that had adapters, had uncalled bases, had a mean Phred below 15, or lacked an exact constant-primer or identifier match. COPE v1.2.5 was used to merge high-quality paired reads. Each unique nucleotide sequence was treated as a clonotype, and MiTCR v1.1 was used to align the clonotypes to the IMGT TRB V, D and J references. Analysis was restricted to V-J combinations with a frequency above 0.0001, which covered just over 98% of repertoires. For each V-J combination, a TCR clonal expansion and chaos score was defined as F50 clonal expansion divided by the chaos observed in the TCRdist matrix. Features were reduced by Welch's t-statistics and random forest to around 14 V-J combinations, which fed a naive Bayes classifier. The Morisita-Horn index was used to measure how similar the thyroid and blood repertoires were. In-frame beta chains were kept once TCRdb had trimmed the public reads at Q25 with fastp and called clones with MiXCR. Records with the same CDR3 protein are collapsed into one entry carrying the most frequent genes and DNA. It is TCRdb's table, rather than the study itself, that gives the V and J calls and clone size. A total of 300,000 to 400,000 distinct CDR3 sequences appear in this sample, about a sixth of them only once. The ten most abundant clones make up 2.4% of the sample.

These data come from a study of Graves' ophthalmopathy and Graves' hyperthyroidism (dated by TCRdb to the late 2010s). Context from the whole study: Peripheral blood was collected at initial diagnosis, prior to any treatment. After sampling, hyperthyroidism patients received methimazole starting at 30 mg daily, and ophthalmopathy patients received high-dose intravenous methylprednisolone. To explore V-J signatures that separate ophthalmopathy from hyperthyroidism, a discovery set of about a hundred patients was enrolled, consisting of about 43 with ophthalmopathy and fewer than 60 with stable hyperthyroidism. In about six hyperthyroidism patients, the T-cell repertoires found in thyroid tissue were compared with those found in blood. The study used TCR beta repertoire signatures to distinguish Graves' ophthalmopathy from Graves' hyperthyroidism and to predict progression to ophthalmopathy. In total, around 140 blood samples were TCR-sequenced: around 42 ophthalmopathy, under 85 hyperthyroidism and around 17 hyperthyroidism-to-ophthalmopathy patients. An independent validation cohort was composed of around 19 hyperthyroidism patients and around 16 patients who later progressed from hyperthyroidism to ophthalmopathy. General findings and caveats noted by the study authors: In cross-validation, the 13-signature model distinguished ophthalmopathy from stable hyperthyroidism with just over 85% sensitivity and about 81% specificity, while in the test set the corresponding values were about 79% and 69%. Most expanded thyroid clonotypes with a frequency above 0.001 also appeared in blood, which suggests that blood repertoires may reflect the immune response in the thyroid. No statistical method was used to predetermine the sample size, and group allocation was not hidden from the investigators. In validation, the model predicted ophthalmopathy progression with 55% to 71% sensitivity and roughly 72% specificity; fewer than 15 predicted patients were CT-confirmed with GO in a median of approximately six months.

The chain uses TRBV4-1 and TRBJ1-2, and 7 bases in between align with TRBD1. The origin of this receptor is an adult woman with stable Graves' hyperthyroidism. Material: peripheral blood. The CDR3 amino acid sequence is: CASSQARGSYGYIF. The nucleotides read TGCGCCAGCAGCCAAGCCAGGGGGAGCTATGGCTACATCTTC.